A single sample is the source of the 5 T cell receptor beta chains below, sequenced in a study of cytomegalovirus exposure and HLA in healthy donors. Clones were sequenced by immunoSEQ multiplex PCR, and TCRdb holds only the in-frame ones, with some missing. The table includes roughly 150,000 clones, 70% to 90% detected once. The sample was PBMCs. These receptors were taken from a woman in her late teens or twenties in good health and CMV-seropositive.

V usage is TRBV5-1 and J usage is TRBJ2-7, with 9 bases matching TRBD2. This CDR3 contains 13 residues. The V gene end was trimmed by 1 base and the J gene end by 13 bases; junction bases not matched to a gene: 9. Germline-derived CDR1 and CDR2 are SGHRS and YFSETQ. The CDR3 loop is CASSLTREGPSYF. The DNA of the CDR3 is TGCGCCAGCAGCTTGACGCGGGAGGGGCCGTCTTACTTC. The full variable domain, in which reference TRBV5-1 and TRBJ2-7 provide the parts outside the CDR3, is KAGVTQTPRYLIKTRGQQVTLSCSPISGHRSVSWYQQTPGQGLQFLFEYFSETQRNKGNFPGRFSGRQFSNSRSEMNVSTLELGDSALYLCASSLTREGPSYFGPGTRLTVT.

The J gene is TRBJ2-5, the V gene TRBV7-2, with D possibly matching TRBD1 (6 bases). With 0 bases removed from V and 14 bases from J, the gap between germline ends came to 16 bases. The V gene's germline CDR1 is SGHTA and CDR2 FQGNSA. This CDR3 has 13 residues. The CDR3, as DNA: TGTGCCAGCAGCTTAGCGGACAGAGATAGCAGATACTTC. Translating gives CASSLADRDSRYF.

This sequence joins TRBV9 and TRBJ2-7; TRBD2 aligns across 8 bases. Germline-derived CDR1 and CDR2 are SGDLS and YYNGEE. The trim removed 2 bases at V and 6 bases at J, leaving 7 bases unmatched. There are 14 residues in the CDR3. The CDR3 bases are TGTGCCAGCAGCGTTAGCGGGGATTGGGGCGAGCAGTACTTC. As protein: CASSVSGDWGEQYF.

The CDR3 nucleotides read TGCGCCAGCAGCCAGCCCCGGCAGGATGAAAAACTGTTTTTT. Translating it yields CASSQPRQDEKLFF. The V call is TRBV4-1, the J call TRBJ1-4, with D unclear. With 3 bases removed from V and 6 bases from J, the gap between germline ends came to 11 bases. CDR1 is MGHRA and CDR2 is YSYEKL in the germline V gene. The CDR3 has 14 residues.

The rearrangement joins TRBV5-1 to TRBJ2-7, with 8 nucleotides matching TRBD2. Germline values: CDR1 SGHRS, CDR2 YFSETQ. The CDR3 is 14 residues long. With 4 bases clipped from V and 1 base from J, the junction kept 4 bases outside the gene matches. The DNA of the CDR3 is TGCGCCAGCAGCGGCGCTAGCGGGTCCTACGAGCAGTACTTC. It is translated as CASSGASGSYEQYF. The whole variable domain, filled in from reference TRBV5-1 and TRBJ2-7, reads KAGVTQTPRYLIKTRGQQVTLSCSPISGHRSVSWYQQTPGQGLQFLFEYFSETQRNKGNFPGRFSGRQFSNSRSEMNVSTLELGDSALYLCASSGASGSYEQYFGPGTRLTVT.